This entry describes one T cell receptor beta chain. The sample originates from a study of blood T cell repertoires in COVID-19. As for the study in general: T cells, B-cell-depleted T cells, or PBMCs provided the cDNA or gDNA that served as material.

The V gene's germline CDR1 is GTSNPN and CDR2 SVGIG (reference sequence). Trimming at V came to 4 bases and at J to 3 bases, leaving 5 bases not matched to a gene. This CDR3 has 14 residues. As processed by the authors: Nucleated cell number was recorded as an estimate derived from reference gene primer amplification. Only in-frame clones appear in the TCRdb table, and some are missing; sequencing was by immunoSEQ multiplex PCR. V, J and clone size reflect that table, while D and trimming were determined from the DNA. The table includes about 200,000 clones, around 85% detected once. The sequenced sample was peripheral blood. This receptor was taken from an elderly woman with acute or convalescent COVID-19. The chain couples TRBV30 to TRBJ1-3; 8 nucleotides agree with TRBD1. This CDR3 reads CAWTPDRVGNTIYF. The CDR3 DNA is TGTGCCTGGACTCCGGACAGGGTTGGAAACACCATATATTTT. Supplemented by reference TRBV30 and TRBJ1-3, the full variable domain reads SQTIHQWPATLVQPVGSPLSLECTVEGTSNPNLYWYRQAAGRGLQLLFYSVGIGQISSEVPQNLSASRPQDRQFILSSKKLLLSDSGFYLCAWTPDRVGNTIYFGEGSWLTVV.